This T cell receptor beta chain is drawn from a study of T cell responses to AZD1222 COVID-19 vaccine. General study findings and limits: Spike-specific TCR breadth and depth were elevated following two AZD1222 doses. Spike-wide vaccine-associated CD4 TCRs dominated at 160-218 and 743-854.

The CDR3 length is 12 residues. V was clipped by 4 bases and J by 7 bases; unmatched bases: 3. Germline lookup yields CDR1 MNHEY and CDR2 SVGAGI. The method was immunoSEQ multiplex PCR; TCRdb's version includes in-frame clones alone and lacks a portion of them. The sample consists of roughly 120,000 clones, 85% to 95% of them appearing once. As to this clone: The antigen is not known.

This rearrangement joins TRBV6-5 to TRBJ1-1, with 7 bases matching TRBD1. The input for sequencing was peripheral blood, taken on day 0 of AZD1222 vaccination. This receptor was taken from an adult in good health. This chain's CDR3 is CASSSNRGEAFF. The CDR3, as DNA: TGTGCCAGCAGTTCTAACAGGGGTGAAGCTTTCTTT.